Listed here are 30 T cell receptor beta chains from one sample, sequenced in a study of cytomegalovirus exposure and HLA in healthy donors. Both 60 Vbeta primers and 13 Jbeta primers went into the PCR. Repertoires were generated with immunoSEQ multiplex PCR, while TCRdb's copy carries only in-frame clones and drops some. The sample lists about 160,000 clones; 82% were seen once. Input material: PBMCs. The receptors stem from a girl aged 5-17 years in good health and CMV-seropositive.

This clone was seen just once. The V gene is TRBV2, the J gene TRBJ2-2; 15 bases map to TRBD2. V lost 7 bases to trimming and J lost 4 bases; unmatched junction nucleotides: 7. CDR1 SNHLY and CDR2 FYNNEI come from the germline V gene. The CDR3 is 17 amino acids. The CDR3 reads CASTWTSGGASTGELFF. Written as DNA, the CDR3 is TGTGCCAGCACGTGGACTAGCGGGGGGGCCAGCACCGGGGAGCTGTTTTTT.

The rearrangement joins TRBV30 to TRBJ2-7, with a weak D call TRBD1 (5 bases). V was clipped by 0 bases and J by 1 base, with 7 bases between them. The CDR3 runs 13 residues. Germline assignment: CDR1 GTSNPN and CDR2 SVGIG (reference sequence). CDR3 sequence reads: CAWSVGDSYEQYF. CDR3 DNA sequence: TGTGCCTGGAGTGTAGGGGATTCCTACGAGCAGTACTTC. Complete variable domain (other parts from reference TRBV30 and TRBJ2-7): SQTIHQWPATLVQPVGSPLSLECTVEGTSNPNLYWYRQAAGRGLQLLFYSVGIGQISSEVPQNLSASRPQDRQFILSSKKLLLSDSGFYLCAWSVGDSYEQYFGPGTRLTVT.

This chain connects TRBV9 to TRBJ2-5; no clear D. The CDR3 runs 14 residues. V gave up 3 bases and J gave up 4 bases, with 13 bases separating them. CDR1 SGDLS and CDR2 YYNGEE come from the germline V gene. CDR3 region: CASSDAPLGETQYF. The CDR3 DNA reads TGTGCCAGCAGCGATGCACCTCTAGGAGAGACCCAGTACTTC.

The CDR3 is CASSLSSRERYGYTF. Written as DNA, the CDR3 is TGTGCCAGCAGCTTAAGTTCCCGAGAGAGGTATGGCTACACCTTC. The V gene is TRBV11-2, the J gene TRBJ1-2; no definite D call. Trimming took off 2 bases at V and 5 bases at J, with 15 bases between the two ends. Germline V lookup: CDR1 SGHAT, CDR2 FQNNGV. The CDR3 is 15 amino acids. Full variable domain (rest looked up from reference TRBV11-2 and TRBJ1-2): EAGVAQSPRYKIIEKRQSVAFWCNPISGHATLYWYQQILGQGPKLLIQFQNNGVVDDSQLPKDRFSAERLKGVDSTLKIQPAKLEDSAVYLCASSLSSRERYGYTFGSGTRLTVV.

This clone was recorded a few times. The genes are TRBV6-5 and TRBJ1-1; 7 bases agree with TRBD1. The CDR3 runs to 16 residues. V lost 0 bases, J lost 0 bases, and 4 bases stayed unmatched. The V gene's germline CDR1 is MNHEY and CDR2 SVGAGI. The CDR3 spells CASSYSPGQMNTEAFF. Here the CDR3 DNA reads TGTGCCAGCAGTTACTCCCCGGGACAGATGAACACTGAAGCTTTCTTT.

The rearrangement links TRBV7-2 to TRBJ2-7; possibly TRBD1 for D (5 bases). This CDR3 spans 14 amino acids. The germline V and J ends were trimmed by 3 bases and 3 bases, with 12 bases remaining between them. Germline-derived CDR1 and CDR2 are SGHTA and FQGNSA. CDR3 bases: TGTGCCAGCAGCTTTATGACGCAGGGCTACGAGCAGTACTTC. Translated, it gives CASSFMTQGYEQYF.

In this sample, this clone turned up a few times. The V call is TRBV5-1, the J call TRBJ1-2; 8 nucleotides align to TRBD1. There are 15 residues in the CDR3. Germline CDR1 is SGHRS and CDR2 is YFSETQ. V was clipped by 2 bases and J by 4 bases; unmatched bases: 7. The CDR3 nucleotides read TGCGCCAGCAGCTTTGACAGGGGATCGGCCTATGGCTACACCTTC. Protein product: CASSFDRGSAYGYTF.

The chain employs TRBV2 and TRBJ2-5, with 7 bases lining up with TRBD2. The junction had 8 bases not matched to a gene; V was cut back by 4 bases and J by 3 bases. The CDR3 is made up of 15 amino acids. CDR1 is SNHLY, CDR2 FYNNEI, per germline. CDR3 sequence: CASSVGGRDKETQYF. The CDR3, as DNA: TGTGCCAGCAGTGTTGGGGGGAGGGATAAAGAGACCCAGTACTTC.

The chain is built from TRBV11-2 and TRBJ2-5; 8 bases are a match to TRBD2. The CDR3 spans 16 residues. Germline loops: CDR1 SGHAT, CDR2 FQNNGV. J gave up 4 bases and V 3 bases, and 10 bases lay outside the gene matches. CDR3 in amino acids: CASSFPPGLVPETQYF. CDR3 DNA sequence: TGTGCCAGCAGCTTCCCCCCGGGACTAGTACCAGAGACCCAGTACTTC.

J is TRBJ1-2 and V is TRBV13; 8 positions agree with TRBD1. This CDR3 has 14 residues. CDR1 is PRHDT and CDR2 is FYEKMQ in the germline V gene (reference sequence). The trim removed 5 bases at V and 3 bases at J, leaving 5 bases unmatched. CDR3 DNA sequence: TGTGCCAGCAGCCCAAGGGACAGGTACTATGGCTACACCTTC. This sequence encodes CASSPRDRYYGYTF.

The gene calls are TRBV18 and TRBJ2-6; D uncertain. V lost 2 bases, J lost 17 bases, and 16 bases lay in between. Germline CDR1 and CDR2: KGHSH and LQKENI. There are 13 residues in the CDR3. The CDR3 loop is CASSPSERGKVTF. CDR3 coding DNA: TGTGCCAGCTCACCAAGCGAACGAGGAAAGGTGACTTTC.

J is TRBJ2-3 and V is TRBV5-1; 10 nucleotides line up with TRBD2. This CDR3 region has 16 residues. The germline CDR1 and CDR2 sequences are SGHRS and YFSETQ. Trimming took 6 bases from V and 0 from J; bases not matched to a gene: 7. CDR3 sequence: CASKPSGRPSTDTQYF. In DNA, the CDR3 is TGCGCCAGCAAACCTAGCGGGAGACCTAGCACAGATACGCAGTATTTT.

The chain has TRBV5-1 and TRBJ2-6, with 7 nucleotides matching TRBD1. This CDR3 has 16 amino acids. Germline CDR1 reads SGHRS; CDR2 reads YFSETQ. V shed 0 bases and J 4 bases; nucleotides not matched to a gene: 4. In DNA, the CDR3 is TGCGCCAGCAGCTTGGCAGGGGGTATAGGGGCCAACGTCCTGACTTTC. Protein product: CASSLAGGIGANVLTF.

This clone was detected only a few times. The chain employs TRBV7-9 and TRBJ2-1, with D possibly TRBD2 on 6 matching bases. Trimming removed 2 bases at V and 4 bases at J, with 18 bases between. CDR3 length: 17 residues. In germline, CDR1 is SEHNR, CDR2 FQNEAQ (reference sequence). The CDR3 reads CASSLSFGRDHYNEQFF. CDR3 coding DNA: TGTGCCAGCAGCTTATCATTCGGGAGAGACCATTACAATGAGCAGTTCTTC.

The chain links TRBV29-1 to TRBJ1-5; unclear D gene. Trimming took 4 bases from V and 0 from J, leaving 10 bases between them. Germline-derived CDR1 and CDR2 are SQVTM and ANQGSEA. This CDR3 spans 14 amino acids. The CDR3 coding sequence is TGCAGCGTTGGGACGGGGTTTAGCAATCAGCCCCAGCATTTT. This sequence encodes CSVGTGFSNQPQHF.

This chain joins TRBV7-2 and TRBJ1-5; D gene unclear. Germline V gene sequence: CDR1 SGHTA, CDR2 FQGNSA. CDR3 length: 15 residues. The V end lost 7 bases, the J end lost 3 bases, and 16 bases lay between the germline ends. The CDR3 DNA is TGTGCCAGCACCCGGGGTGAGGGCTCCAATCAGCCCCAGCATTTT. The encoded protein is CASTRGEGSNQPQHF.

The chain has TRBV27 and TRBJ1-2; D is unresolved. V shed 0 bases and J shed 6 bases, with 8 bases lying between them. The CDR3 runs 13 residues. Germline CDR1 MNHEY, CDR2 SMNVEV (reference sequence). The CDR3 sequence: CASSLSSYDGYTF. Here the CDR3 DNA reads TGTGCCAGCAGTTTATCCTCCTACGATGGCTACACCTTC.

The rearrangement joins TRBV7-3 to TRBJ2-3; D is possibly TRBD2 (6 bases). With 5 bases removed from V and 4 bases from J, the gap between germline ends came to 7 bases. CDR3 length: 12 amino acids. Germline CDR1 SGHTA, CDR2 FQGTGA. The CDR3, as DNA: TGTGCCAGCAGCCGCGGGGCAGATACGCAGTATTTT. Amino acid sequence: CASSRGADTQYF. Variable domain in full (rest from reference TRBV7-3 and TRBJ2-3): GAGVSQTPSNKVTEKGKYVELRCDPISGHTALYWYRQSLGQGPEFLIYFQGTGAADDSGLPNDRFFAVRPEGSVSTLKIQRTERGDSAVYLCASSRGADTQYFGPGTRLTVL.

The V and J genes are TRBV2 and TRBJ2-4; D not resolved. This CDR3 region has 14 residues. Trimming pared 8 bases from V and 4 bases from J, leaving 15 bases between. CDR1 is SNHLY, CDR2 FYNNEI, per germline. CDR3 protein: CASGRGQPKNIQYF. CDR3 sequence (DNA): TGTGCCAGCGGCCGAGGTCAGCCTAAAAACATTCAGTACTTC.

V gene TRBV6-5 combines with J gene TRBJ1-1; D might be TRBD1 (6 bases). The CDR3 totals 12 residues. V was shortened by 2 bases and J by 10 bases, with 11 bases between the two germline ends. Germline V lookup: CDR1 MNHEY, CDR2 SVGAGI. The chain's CDR3 is CASSYRQGGAFF. DNA for the CDR3: TGTGCCAGCAGTTACCGCCAAGGGGGAGCTTTCTTT.

This chain uses TRBV19 with TRBJ1-1; D might be TRBD1 (6 bases). CDR1 and CDR2 from the germline V gene are LNHDA and SQIVND (reference sequence). Deletions cut 9 bases from V and 10 bases from J, with 21 bases between. The CDR3 covers 13 residues. As DNA, the CDR3 is TGTGCCAGCCCGGCGGACAGACGCCTGGGAGCTTTCTTT. It translates to CASPADRRLGAFF.

The CDR3 bases are TGCGCCAGCAGTCAATCAAGGAACAGGCGGAGTCAGCCCCAGCATTTT. Translating gives CASSQSRNRRSQPQHF. The rearrangement uses TRBV23-1 and TRBJ1-5; D is possibly TRBD1 (5 bases). TRBV23-1 is an ORF for which the function is uncertain. Between the trimmed V and J ends, which lost 0 bases and 6 bases, there was a span of 15 bases. The CDR3 runs 16 residues.

This clone occurred once. The rearrangement links TRBV28 to TRBJ2-2; a weak D match, TRBD1 (6 bases). Trimming shortened V by 3 bases and J by 1 base, and 9 bases separated the two germline ends. This CDR3 contains 15 residues. Germline V CDR1 and CDR2: MDHEN, SYDVKM. The CDR3: CASSFLQGNTGELFF. In nucleotides, the CDR3 is TGTGCCAGCAGTTTTTTACAGGGGAACACCGGGGAGCTGTTTTTT.

This CDR3 reads CASSTRAGGTSPYGYTF. CDR3 sequence (DNA): TGTGCCAGCAGTACGCGTGCGGGCGGTACATCTCCCTATGGCTACACCTTC. V usage is TRBV28 and J usage is TRBJ1-2; D not certain. Per germline, CDR1 MDHEN and CDR2 SYDVKM. The V gene lost 5 bases and the J gene lost 4 bases, with 23 bases spanning the gap. This CDR3 region has 17 residues.

The chain has TRBV13 and TRBJ2-2; 9 nucleotides align to TRBD2. The CDR3 has 15 amino acids. Trimming cost V 3 bases and J 5 bases; bases outside gene matches: 4. The V gene's germline CDR1 is PRHDT and CDR2 FYEKMQ (reference sequence). The DNA of the CDR3 is TGTGCCAGCAGCTTCGGAGCGGGAGGAACCGGGGAGCTGTTTTTT. Amino acids: CASSFGAGGTGELFF.

CDR3 sequence: CASSQTEPSYGYTF. CDR3 coding DNA: TGCGCCAGCAGTCAGACAGAGCCGTCCTATGGCTACACCTTC. The chain employs TRBV5-1 and TRBJ1-2, with TRBD1 as a possible D gene (5 bases). This CDR3 is built from 14 residues. Trimming stripped 5 bases from V and 4 bases from J, with 15 bases between. Germline V CDR1 and CDR2: SGHRS, YFSETQ.

V usage is TRBV19 and J usage is TRBJ1-4; 7 nucleotides match TRBD1. With 8 bases clipped from V and 3 bases from J, the junction kept 6 bases outside the gene matches. CDR1 and CDR2 from the germline V gene are LNHDA and SQIVND (reference sequence). The CDR3 runs 14 residues. Written as DNA, the CDR3 is TGTGCCAGTGACACAGGGGAGGCTAATGAAAAACTGTTTTTT. Translating gives CASDTGEANEKLFF.

Only a few counts were recorded for this clone. The chain recombines TRBV6-1 with TRBJ1-2, with D possibly being TRBD1 (6 bases). Germline CDR1 reads MNHNS; CDR2 reads SASEGT. Trimming left V 7 bases short and J 8 bases short, with 20 bases between. This CDR3 has 14 amino acids. CDR3 sequence reads: CASIATGDRFGYTF. DNA for the CDR3: TGTGCCAGCATCGCGACAGGAGACCGTTTCGGCTACACCTTC.

The rearrangement links TRBV5-1 to TRBJ2-7; no clear D. Germline-derived CDR1 and CDR2 are SGHRS and YFSETQ. Trimming cost V 0 bases and J 4 bases, with 14 bases left between them. The CDR3 consists of 15 residues. The CDR3 region has the DNA TGCGCCAGCAGCTTGGCGGCAGGCCGGCAGTACGAGCAGTACTTC. It encodes CASSLAAGRQYEQYF.

The genes are TRBV30 and TRBJ2-7; perhaps TRBD2 as D (7 bases). This CDR3 is 14 amino acids long. Per germline, CDR1 GTSNPN and CDR2 SVGIG (reference sequence). V was clipped by 1 base and J by 6 bases, with 16 bases between them. CDR3 DNA sequence: TGTGCCTGGAGTGCCCTTGGGGGGGCGGGCGAGCAGTACTTC. It specifies CAWSALGGAGEQYF.